The T cell receptor (beta chain) under discussion was sequenced for a study of regulatory T cells in long-lasting Graves disease. This clonotype appeared many times. For TCR beta, libraries came from iRepertoire HTBI primers and Arm-PCR of CDR3 regions. From the multiplex PCR reads, TCRdb called clonotypes with MiXCR, one entry per CDR3 protein. The sample lists 650,000 to 700,000 distinct CDR3 sequences, 25% to 35% occurring once. Time point indicated: persistent/refractory GD, antithyroid drugs over 5 years with positive TRAb. Making the TCR library involved RNA that had been extracted from PBMCs. Trimming removed 6 bases at V and 1 base at J, with 3 bases between. The CDR3 has 11 amino acids. Germline V gives CDR1 MDHEN, CDR2 SYDVKM.

The source material was peripheral blood mononuclear cells (PBMCs), sampled when the disease was refractory, from a patient treated with antithyroid drugs. The source is a female donor with Graves disease. V gene TRBV28 combines with J gene TRBJ1-2; D not certain. The CDR3 region has the DNA TGTGCCAGCAGGGATAACTATGGCTACACCTTC. It encodes CASRDNYGYTF.